Listed below are T cell receptor beta chains from one sample, sequenced in a study of blood T cell repertoires in COVID-19. Only in-frame clones appear in the TCRdb table, and some are missing; sequencing was by immunoSEQ multiplex PCR. The sample lists 80,000 to 95,000 clones; around 84% were seen once. Sequencing was done on a sample of peripheral blood. The source of these receptors is a woman over 75 in a cohort sampled during active or convalescent COVID-19. Each CDR3 is given with its conserved first and last residue. D genes are given only for firm matches. Clone size, where shown, is once, few, many, or a class for clones that have expanded.

v_gene,j_gene,abundance,d_gene,CDR3aa,CDR3nt
TRBV2,TRBJ1-1,-,-,CASSSQRGGEAFF,TGTGCCAGCAGTTCACAAAGAGGTGGTGAAGCTTTCTTT
TRBV24-1,TRBJ1-2,-,-,CATSERDSGSGYTF,TGTGCCACCAGTGAGCGGGACTCCGGGTCTGGCTACACCTTC
TRBV12-5,TRBJ1-1,-,-,CASGYGTNEAFF,TGTGCTAGTGGTTACGGGACAAATGAAGCTTTCTTT
TRBV13,TRBJ2-3,-,TRBD2,CASSRGGGRRSTDTQYF,TGTGCCAGCAGCCGGGGGGGCGGGCGGCGGAGCACAGATACGCAGTATTTT
TRBV15,TRBJ1-1,-,-,CATSRDQEAEAFF,TGTGCCACCAGCAGAGATCAAGAGGCTGAAGCTTTCTTT
TRBV28,TRBJ2-5,-,-,CASNQGLAQTQYF,TGTGCCAGCAACCAGGGTTTGGCCCAGACCCAGTACTTC
TRBV19,TRBJ2-7,-,TRBD1,CASKGQGAYEQYF,TGTGCCAGTAAAGGACAGGGAGCCTACGAGCAGTACTTC
TRBV11-2,TRBJ2-1,-,TRBD2,CASTPSGRGHNEQFF,TGTGCCAGCACCCCTAGCGGGAGGGGCCACAATGAGCAGTTCTTC
TRBV5-4,TRBJ2-7,-,TRBD1,CASSLAGQSSYEQYF,TGTGCCAGCAGCTTGGCGGGACAGAGTTCCTACGAGCAGTACTTC
TRBV28,TRBJ1-2,-,TRBD1,CASSLLRQGAGYTF,TGTGCCAGCAGTTTATTAAGGCAGGGGGCTGGCTACACCTTC
TRBV18,TRBJ1-5,-,-,CASSPPGRDNQPQHF,TGTGCCAGCTCACCCCCCGGGAGAGACAATCAGCCCCAGCATTTT
TRBV2,TRBJ1-2,once,-,CASSESTVPNYGYTF,TGTGCCAGCAGTGAAAGCACAGTTCCGAACTATGGCTACACCTTC
TRBV19,TRBJ1-1,-,-,CASRPDYYGTEAFF,TGTGCCAGTAGACCGGACTACTACGGCACTGAAGCTTTCTTT
TRBV11-3,TRBJ1-4,once,-,CASSLEEGATNEKLFF,TGTGCCAGCAGCTTAGAGGAGGGAGCAACTAATGAAAAACTGTTTTTT
TRBV6-1,TRBJ1-4,-,-,CASRRDGGEKLFF,TGTGCCAGCAGGCGGGACGGCGGTGAAAAACTGTTTTTT
TRBV18,TRBJ1-4,-,-,CASSLSEATNEKLFF,TGTGCCAGCTCACTCTCGGAGGCTACTAATGAAAAACTGTTTTTT
TRBV5-1,TRBJ1-4,-,TRBD1,CASSLQGAEKLFF,TGCGCCAGCAGCCTACAGGGGGCAGAAAAACTGTTTTTT
TRBV30,TRBJ1-3,-,TRBD1,CAWRDRGVSGNTIYF,TGTGCCTGGAGGGACAGGGGGGTTTCTGGAAACACCATATATTTT
TRBV7-3,TRBJ2-2,-,TRBD2,CASSSGLANGELFF,TGTGCCAGCAGCTCAGGACTAGCAAACGGGGAGCTGTTTTTT
TRBV7-9,TRBJ2-7,few,TRBD1,CASSPDRVGSYEQYF,TGTGCCAGCAGCCCTGACAGGGTCGGCTCCTACGAGCAGTACTTC
TRBV10-3,TRBJ2-6,few,-,CAISGGLGANVLTF,TGTGCCATCAGTGGGGGGCTTGGGGCCAACGTCCTGACTTTC
TRBV5-1,TRBJ2-3,-,TRBD2,CASSITSGRTDTQYF,TGCGCCAGCAGCATAACTAGCGGGAGGACAGATACGCAGTATTTT
TRBV24-1,TRBJ2-1,-,TRBD2,CATSDLAGGSYNEQFF,TGTGCCACCAGTGATTTGGCGGGAGGGTCCTACAATGAGCAGTTCTTC
TRBV24-1,TRBJ2-7,once,-,CATSDPTGYEQYF,TGTGCCACCAGTGATCCGACAGGCTACGAGCAGTACTTC
TRBV24-1,TRBJ2-3,-,TRBD2,CATRASGGGYTQYF,TGTGCCACCAGGGCTAGCGGGGGCGGCTATACGCAGTATTTT
TRBV18,TRBJ2-3,-,-,CASSPRDRLVTQYF,TGTGCCAGCTCACCACGGGATAGACTAGTAACGCAGTATTTT
TRBV30,TRBJ2-3,once,-,CAWSVGAGRQITQYF,TGTGCCTGGAGTGTAGGGGCAGGTCGACAGATTACGCAGTATTTT
TRBV5-1,TRBJ2-1,-,TRBD2,CASSSSGDDYNEQFF,TGCGCCAGCAGTTCCAGCGGGGACGATTACAATGAGCAGTTCTTC
TRBV9,TRBJ2-1,once,TRBD2,CASSGLLAGEQFF,TGTGCCAGCAGCGGACTCTTAGCGGGTGAGCAGTTCTTC
TRBV5-1,TRBJ1-1,-,-,CASSPGGAGTEAFF,TGCGCTAGCAGCCCTGGGGGGGCTGGCACTGAAGCTTTCTTT
TRBV18,TRBJ2-1,-,TRBD1,CASSEGQFNEQFF,TGTGCCAGCTCAGAGGGACAGTTCAATGAGCAGTTCTTC
TRBV5-1,TRBJ1-3,-,-,CASSLEQGSGNTIYF,TGCGCCAGCAGCTTGGAGCAGGGAAGCGGAAACACCATATATTTT
TRBV11-2,TRBJ2-3,-,TRBD2,CASSLRLAGGIDTQYF,TGTGCCAGCAGCCTTCGACTAGCGGGAGGAATAGATACGCAGTATTTT
TRBV18,TRBJ1-2,-,-,CASSPEAGVYGYTF,TGTGCCAGCTCACCTGAGGCAGGGGTGTATGGCTACACCTTC
TRBV7-2,TRBJ2-3,once,TRBD1,CASSRSTGPTDTQYF,TGTGCCAGCAGCCGTTCGACAGGGCCCACAGATACGCAGTATTTT
TRBV14,TRBJ1-4,once,-,CASSPFPNEKLFF,TGTGCCAGCAGCCCCTTCCCTAATGAAAAACTGTTTTTT
TRBV7-8,TRBJ2-1,-,-,CASSLDQGGEQFF,TGTGCCAGCAGCTTAGATCAGGGTGGCGAGCAGTTCTTC
TRBV4-1,TRBJ2-3,-,TRBD2,CASSQDDSGSDTQYF,TGCGCCAGCAGCCAAGACGATAGCGGGAGTGATACGCAGTATTTT
TRBV5-1,TRBJ2-3,-,TRBD2,CASSQDGTSNTDTQYF,TGCGCCAGCAGCCAAGACGGGACTAGTAACACAGATACGCAGTATTTT
TRBV4-1,TRBJ2-1,-,TRBD2,CASRLSGVEDNEQFF,TGCGCCAGCAGACTTAGCGGGGTGGAGGACAATGAGCAGTTCTTC
TRBV6-5,TRBJ2-1,-,-,CASSPGRGGNEQFF,TGTGCCAGCAGCCCGGGCCGTGGGGGGAATGAGCAGTTCTTC
TRBV30,TRBJ2-1,-,TRBD2,CAWLIAGGHNEQFF,TGTGCCTGGCTGATAGCGGGAGGACACAATGAGCAGTTCTTC
TRBV28,TRBJ1-5,-,TRBD1,CASSPQGVIQPQHF,TGTGCCAGCAGTCCACAGGGGGTAATACAGCCCCAGCATTTT
TRBV19,TRBJ1-5,-,TRBD1,CASSSRGQVDQPQHF,TGTGCCAGTAGTAGCAGGGGGCAGGTGGATCAGCCCCAGCATTTT
TRBV3-1/TRBV3-2,TRBJ1-1,-,-,CASSQAQANTEAFF,TGTGCCAGCAGCCAAGCTCAGGCGAACACTGAAGCTTTCTTT
TRBV5-4,TRBJ2-1,-,-,CASSRYGSYNEQFF,TGTGCCAGCAGCCGCTACGGGAGCTACAATGAGCAGTTCTTC
TRBV7-2,TRBJ2-1,-,TRBD2,CASSFRASGSPHNEQFF,TGTGCCAGCAGCTTCCGGGCTAGCGGGAGCCCCCACAATGAGCAGTTCTTC
TRBV5-4,TRBJ1-1,-,TRBD1,CASSRTGDTEAFF,TGTGCCAGCAGCCGTACAGGGGATACTGAAGCTTTCTTT